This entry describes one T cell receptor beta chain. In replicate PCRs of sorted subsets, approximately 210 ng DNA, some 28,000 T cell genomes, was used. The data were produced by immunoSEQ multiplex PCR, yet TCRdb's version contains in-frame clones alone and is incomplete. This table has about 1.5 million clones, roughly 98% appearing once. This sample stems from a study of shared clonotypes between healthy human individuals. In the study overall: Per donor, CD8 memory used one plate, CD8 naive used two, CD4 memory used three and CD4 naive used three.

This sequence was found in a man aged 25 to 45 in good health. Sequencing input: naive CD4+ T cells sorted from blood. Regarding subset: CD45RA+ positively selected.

The CDR3 DNA follows: TGTGCCAGCAGTATCAGGCAGGGTACGCAGTATTTT. Translation: CASSIRQGTQYF. The rearrangement links TRBV7-2 to TRBJ2-3, with D tentatively TRBD1 (5 bases). V dropped 6 bases and J dropped 8 bases, with 12 bases sitting between them. Germline V gene sequence: CDR1 SGHTA, CDR2 FQGNSA. The CDR3 contains 12 residues.